Following are 26 T cell receptor beta chains from one sample sequenced in a study of response to subunit inactivated influenza vaccine (dated by TCRdb to the late 2010s). To prepare the library, RT-PCR was applied. Instrument used: Illumina HiSeq 2500. TCRdb reworked the public reads: Q25 trimming with fastp, MiXCR clone assembly, productive beta chains retained. Identical CDR3 proteins give one entry, which carries the most common genes and DNA. Here the sample has 500,000 to 600,000 distinct CDR3 sequences; approximately 12% occur a single time. Roughly 10% of the sample is taken by the ten largest. The material sequenced was PBMCs from blood, taken on the day of vaccination. All receptors derive from a man aged 45 to 65 who received an inactivated influenza vaccine. Donor details come from another sample of the same person, matched by shared clones.

This clonotype was counted between two and nine times. This chain connects TRBV18 to TRBJ2-3; D may be TRBD2 (6 bases). The CDR3 is 14 amino acids. V was cut by 0 bases and J by 5 bases, with 9 bases left in between. Germline CDR1 reads KGHSH; CDR2 reads LQKENI. The CDR3 bases are TGTGCCAGCTCACCACCCCCCGGGAGAGATACGCAGTATTTT. It translates to CASSPPPGRDTQYF.

The genes are TRBV6-6 and TRBJ2-7, with 8 bases aligning to TRBD1. The CDR3 has 13 residues. Looked up from germline, CDR1 is MNHNY and CDR2 is SVGAGI (reference sequence). V shed 5 bases and J 6 bases; nucleotides not matched to a gene: 6. CDR3 coding DNA: TGTGCCAGCAGTCACAGGGGGGCCCTCGAGCAGTACTTC. Residues: CASSHRGALEQYF.

This chain links TRBV5-1 with TRBJ2-7; tentative D call: TRBD1 (6 bases). Per germline, CDR1 SGHRS and CDR2 YFSETQ. The V end lost 4 bases, the J end lost 3 bases, and 8 bases lay between the germline ends. This CDR3 is 12 amino acids long. CDR3 nucleotides: TGCGCCAGCAGCATAGGGGGCTACGAGCAGTACTTC. As protein: CASSIGGYEQYF.

This clonotype came up a few times. This chain links TRBV20-1 with TRBJ2-7; possible D gene TRBD2, 7 bases. Trimming removed 2 bases from V and 5 bases from J, with 19 bases in between. Germline assignment: CDR1 DFQATT and CDR2 SNEGSKA (reference sequence). The CDR3 spans 15 residues. The CDR3 DNA reads as TGCAGTGCTAGAAACCGCATGGGGGCGGGGGACGAGCAGTACTTC. The encoded protein is CSARNRMGAGDEQYF.

This clonotype was counted only a few times. The rearrangement uses TRBV4-1 and TRBJ2-2; D unresolved. Trimming took 5 bases from V and 0 from J, leaving 7 bases between them. The CDR3 is 14 amino acids. The germline V gene encodes CDR1 MGHRA and CDR2 YSYEKL. In DNA, the CDR3 is TGCGCCAGCAGCAACGTAGCGAACACCGGGGAGCTGTTTTTT. It specifies CASSNVANTGELFF.

This clonotype was seen ten or more times. The gene calls are TRBV20-1 and TRBJ1-1; D uncertain. V lost 6 bases, J lost 5 bases, and 10 bases lay in between. Germline lookup yields CDR1 DFQATT and CDR2 SNEGSKA (reference sequence). The CDR3 spans 11 residues. In nucleotides, the CDR3 is TGCAGTGCCCGTTCGAAAACTGAAGCTTTCTTT. Translated: CSARSKTEAFF.

The V and J genes are TRBV12-3 or TRBV12-4 and TRBJ2-1; 12 nucleotides match TRBD2. The CDR3 length is 15 residues. Trimming took 7 bases from V and 4 from J; bases not matched to a gene: 5. CDR3 sequence: CASTGTSGRYNEQFF. CDR3 nucleotide sequence: TGTGCCAGCACCGGTACTAGCGGGAGGTACAATGAGCAGTTCTTC.

The table lists this clonotype with a few counts. V usage is TRBV27 and J usage is TRBJ2-7; 9 bases are shared with TRBD1. From germline, CDR1 is MNHEY and CDR2 SMNVEV (reference sequence). The length of the CDR3 is 15 residues. Trimming removed 5 bases from V and 6 bases from J; junction bases left unmatched: 11. DNA of the CDR3: TGTGCCAGCAGTATCAGACCGGGACAGGGTGTCGAGCAGTACTTC. Protein product: CASSIRPGQGVEQYF.

This clonotype was observed many times. V and J are TRBV24-1 and TRBJ2-2; 10 bases map to TRBD1. Germline CDR1 and CDR2: KGHDR and SFDVKD. This CDR3 region has 15 residues. With 3 bases clipped from V and 5 bases from J, the junction kept 2 bases outside the gene matches. The CDR3 is CATSDPGQGTGELFF. The CDR3 coding sequence is TGTGCCACCAGTGATCCGGGACAGGGGACCGGGGAGCTGTTTTTT.

This clonotype was detected many times. CDR3: CASSAAPDRVAGYTF. The CDR3 DNA reads TGCGCCAGCAGCGCCGCCCCTGACAGGGTAGCAGGCTACACCTTC. V and J are TRBV5-1 and TRBJ1-2; 7 bases fit TRBD1. This CDR3 has 15 amino acids. V lost 4 bases to trimming and J lost 8 bases; unmatched junction nucleotides: 14. Germline V CDR1 and CDR2: SGHRS, YFSETQ.

Many counts were recorded for this clonotype. The chain is built from TRBV6-2 or TRBV6-3 and TRBJ2-1; the match to TRBD2 covers 10 bases. Trimming at V came to 5 bases and at J to 5 bases, leaving 9 bases not matched to a gene. The CDR3 loop spans 16 amino acids. The germline V gene has CDR1 MNHEY and CDR2 SVGEGT. CDR3 DNA: TGTGCCAGCAGTACCCGTTCACTAGCGGGAAACAATGAGCAGTTCTTC. It codes for CASSTRSLAGNNEQFF.

This clonotype was observed a handful of times. V is TRBV11-1 and J is TRBJ1-3; 9 bases are a match to TRBD1. CDR3 length: 18 residues. Germline V gene data show CDR1 as SGHAT and CDR2 as FQDESV (reference sequence). The V gene end was trimmed by 5 bases and the J gene end by 3 bases; junction bases not matched to a gene: 14. The CDR3 nucleotides read TGTGCCAGCAGCAGGAATTGGGACAGGGAGCCGTTTGGAAACACCATATATTTT. Protein product: CASSRNWDREPFGNTIYF.

This clonotype was seen more than once but under ten times. The genes are TRBV6-1 and TRBJ2-7, with 8 bases matching TRBD2. The length of the CDR3 is 15 residues. Looked up from germline, CDR1 is MNHNS and CDR2 is SASEGT. The V segment lost 6 bases and the J segment 4 bases; nucleotides outside the gene matches: 11. The CDR3 DNA is TGTGCCAGCAGCCACGGAGCGGGAGCGATGTACGAGCAGTACTTC. Protein sequence: CASSHGAGAMYEQYF.

This clonotype has a handful of counts. The chain joins TRBV6-2 or TRBV6-3 to TRBJ1-5; D gene uncertain. Germline V gene sequence: CDR1 MNHEY, CDR2 SVGEGT. Trimming took 7 bases from V and 2 from J, leaving 18 bases between them. CDR3 length: 16 amino acids. The CDR3 loop reads CASTPALLGGNQPQHF. CDR3 bases: TGTGCCAGCACCCCGGCTCTCCTCGGGGGCAATCAGCCCCAGCATTTT.

This clonotype was detected only a few times. The V gene is TRBV12-3 or TRBV12-4, the J gene TRBJ2-5; 7 nucleotides match TRBD2. This CDR3 is built from 13 residues. Unmatched junction bases numbered 7, after V lost 7 bases and J lost 5 bases. CDR3 nucleotides: TGTGCCAGCACCGATAGCGGGTCCGAGACCCAGTACTTC. It yields the protein CASTDSGSETQYF.

The chain is built from TRBV7-9 and TRBJ2-3; D assignment may be TRBD1 or TRBD2 (5 bases each). CDR1 is SEHNR and CDR2 is FQNEAQ in the germline V gene (reference sequence). This CDR3 is built from 15 residues. The V end lost 1 base, the J end lost 5 bases, and 13 bases lay between the germline ends. The CDR3 DNA reads as TGTGCCAGCAGCTTAGGTGGGGCCCGGGGAGATACGCAGTATTTT. Translated: CASSLGGARGDTQYF.

The J gene is TRBJ2-2, the V gene TRBV20-1; a weak D match, TRBD1 (5 bases). Trimming stripped 0 bases from V and 5 bases from J, with 19 bases between. The CDR3 loop spans 17 amino acids. Germline V gene sequence: CDR1 DFQATT, CDR2 SNEGSKA (reference sequence). The CDR3 DNA follows: TGCAGTGCTAGAGATGGAGATTTAGGACAAACTACCGGGGAGCTGTTTTTT. Residues: CSARDGDLGQTTGELFF.

The chain employs TRBV7-9 and TRBJ1-2; 7 bases are shared with TRBD1. The CDR3 covers 13 residues. V was pared by 5 bases and J by 6 bases, with 6 bases of the junction left unmatched. Germline V CDR1 and CDR2: SEHNR, FQNEAQ (reference sequence). CDR3: CASSPGGGDGYTF. The CDR3 region has the DNA TGTGCCAGCAGCCCAGGGGGGGGCGATGGCTACACCTTC.

The CDR3 bases are TGTGCCAGCAGCTTAGGCTCAGGACAGGAGTACGAGCAGTACTTC. Its translation is CASSLGSGQEYEQYF. The chain employs TRBV7-2 and TRBJ2-7; 7 positions match TRBD1. Germline V gene sequence: CDR1 SGHTA, CDR2 FQGNSA. V lost 1 base to trimming and J lost 4 bases; unmatched junction nucleotides: 7. The CDR3 is 15 amino acids.

The chain joins TRBV5-1 to TRBJ2-4; tentative D call: TRBD2 (6 bases). The germline V and J ends were trimmed by 0 bases and 2 bases, with 12 bases remaining between them. Germline V CDR1 and CDR2: SGHRS, YFSETQ. This CDR3 is 16 amino acids long. The DNA for the CDR3 is TGCGCCAGCAGCTTGGTGGGCCGGGAGTCCAAAAACATTCAGTACTTC. Amino acid sequence: CASSLVGRESKNIQYF.

This clonotype was observed a few times. J is TRBJ2-1 and V is TRBV4-2; weak D call: TRBD1 (5 bases). With 4 bases removed from V and 9 bases from J, the gap between germline ends came to 13 bases. The CDR3 consists of 13 residues. Germline assignment: CDR1 LGHNA and CDR2 YNFKEQ. The CDR3 DNA follows: TGTGCCAGCAGCCCCCTAGGGGTCCGTGAGCAGTTCTTC. It is translated as CASSPLGVREQFF.

This sequence joins TRBV18 and TRBJ2-3; D might be TRBD1 (5 bases). The V end lost 8 bases, the J end lost 1 base, and 16 bases lay between the germline ends. The CDR3 loop spans 15 amino acids. CDR1 and CDR2 from the germline V gene are KGHSH and LQKENI. The CDR3 region has the DNA TGTGCCAGCCACCACCGCCTGGGGCGCACAGATACGCAGTATTTT. Its translation: CASHHRLGRTDTQYF.

The CDR3 region has the DNA TGTGCCAGCAGCGTAGTTAGCGGGGGATACAATGAGCAGTTCTTC. This sequence encodes CASSVVSGGYNEQFF. The chain joins TRBV9 to TRBJ2-1, with TRBD2 identical over 9 bases. The J segment lost 4 bases and the V segment lost 0 bases, leaving 2 bases of the junction unmatched. Germline V gene data show CDR1 as SGDLS and CDR2 as YYNGEE. There are 15 residues in the CDR3.

The chain recombines TRBV7-9 with TRBJ2-5, with a weak D call TRBD1 (6 bases). Trimming stripped 4 bases from V and 5 bases from J, with 14 bases between. This CDR3 spans 14 amino acids. Looked up from germline, CDR1 is SEHNR and CDR2 is FQNEAQ (reference sequence). The CDR3 coding sequence is TGTGCCAGCAGCTCAGCAGGGGTAGCGGAGACCCAGTACTTC. This sequence encodes CASSSAGVAETQYF. Full variable domain (remainder filled in from reference TRBV7-9 and TRBJ2-5): DTGVSQNPRHKITKRGQNVTFRCDPISEHNRLYWYRQTLGQGPEFLTYFQNEAQLEKSRLLSDRFSAERPKGSFSTLEIQRTEQGDSAMYLCASSSAGVAETQYFGPGTRLLVL.

The chain carries TRBV18 and TRBJ2-7; tentatively, D is TRBD1 (5 bases). The CDR3 spans 13 residues. Per germline, CDR1 KGHSH and CDR2 LQKENI. Trimming removed 0 bases from V and 6 bases from J, with 9 bases in between. The CDR3 sequence: CASSPPSRVEQYF. In DNA, the CDR3 is TGTGCCAGCTCACCACCGAGCAGGGTCGAGCAGTACTTC.

This clonotype has just a few counts. The gene calls are TRBV10-3 and TRBJ2-1, with D unresolved. Germline CDR1 reads ENHRY; CDR2 reads SYGVKD. Trimming took 4 bases from V and 6 from J, leaving 13 bases between them. CDR3 length: 14 amino acids. This CDR3 reads CAISVQMNPNEQFF. The CDR3 DNA is TGTGCCATCAGTGTTCAGATGAATCCCAATGAGCAGTTCTTC.